This TCR beta chain was obtained from a study of cytomegalovirus exposure and HLA in healthy donors (dated by TCRdb to the late 2010s). General notes on the study: According to an earlier analysis of 587 of the donors, about 179 million T cells yielded 100 million or so unique TCR beta sequences and about 300 Gb of sequence data. Using immunosequencing, the study profiled T cell repertoires from approximately 700 subjects and related those repertoires to cytomegalovirus serostatus. An earlier analysis of fewer than 750 of the donors used high-throughput TCR beta sequencing to judge whether each TCR beta V gene segment behaved as functional or pseudogenic. Of the 350 to 400 genotyped donors, 65% to 90% fell in the genetic ancestry cluster associated with self-reported Caucasian donors. A later genetic analysis used genome-wide SNP genotypes for about 65% of the 666 donors, treating that subset as a discovery cohort. Among about 390 genotyped donors of the cohort, an average of about 240,000 unique TCR beta nucleotide sequences were sequenced per donor, approximately 20% of them non-productive. Both class I and class II loci were covered by HLA typing, at four-digit resolution. Approximately 310 gigabases of sequencing data and 91 million or so unique TCR sequences made up an early release that covered fewer than 650 HLA-typed donors. Donor age, sex, ethnicity and CMV serostatus were compiled together with the repertoire data. To study patterns of TCR occurrence, a later analysis re-analyzed previously published TCR beta repertoires from under 750 donors and added high-resolution HLA genotyping. A separate validation cohort of approximately 120 different subjects was used in addition to the roughly 700-subject first cohort. The study was designed to test whether signatures of past pathogen exposure could be identified by cataloging public T cell receptors. Typing coverage varied by locus: roughly 629-640 donors for A, B, C, DRB1 and DQB1; around 560 for DQA1; 600 to 610 for DPA1; 450 to 480 for DPB1. All discovery cohort repertoires had been generated using a single sequencing platform. In the later analysis, no new phenotypic data were used to find candidate immune exposures; instead, reliance was placed on TCR beta sequences and their occurrence across donors. About five DR-DQ haplotypes were treated as single units for association and clustering because of strong linkage in the cohort. The study combined high-throughput TCR immunosequencing, statistical association of individual TCRs with disease status, and machine learning to predict cytomegalovirus infection status. Summary of the overall study and its limitations: Sequencing depth was assumed to be roughly uniform across donors in the presence/absence analyses, though that assumption may not hold. The earlier analysis of 587 of the donors excluded approximately 17 rarely observed V segments, including chromosome 9 orphons, because counts were too low. Most TCR sequences were observed very rarely across donors, whereas some public TCRs were present in many individuals. The only immune exposure information available for the cohort was CMV serostatus. In a later analysis, TCR association rates were found to vary across HLA loci, with the most associated TCRs seen for DRB1 alleles and the fewest for HLA-C alleles. The authors suggested that the approach could potentially be extended to other disease states and immunological phenotypes. HLA typing was unavailable for some donors at each locus, so association tests used only the typed subset. According to a later analysis, parvovirus B19, influenza, CMV and Epstein-Barr virus appeared linked to several top co-occurrence clusters. A further reported finding was that TCR beta sequences accurately predicted the HLA-A and HLA-B alleles for most subjects in the first cohort. According to a later analysis, most CMV-associated TCR beta chains appeared to be HLA-restricted, and the HLA associations seemed to be driven largely by CMV exposure. The classifier was reported to diagnose cytomegalovirus status with high specificity and sensitivity in both the original and validation cohorts. This cohort had only TCR beta chains sequenced, and the lack of alpha or paired-chain data limited which features could be detected. In an earlier analysis of some 540 of the donors, most TCR beta V segments appeared in productive rearrangements about 87% or about 30% of the time, broadly matching IMGT annotations. In vitro tests confirmed that a few of the cytomegalovirus-associated TCR beta chains recognize cytomegalovirus antigens. In a later genetic analysis, fewer N-insertions in productive TCRs were reported among donors in an Asian-associated ancestry cluster than the approximately 670-donor mean. Correlated functional status among segregating V segments might be attributable to linkage disequilibrium, but an unknown experimental factor could not be ruled out. A cluster of highly shared sequence variants was judged likely to be a technical artifact of the sequencing pipeline. In a later analysis, 15,000 to 20,000 TCR beta sequences were associated with specific HLA alleles at a false discovery rate of 0.05. V-gene and J-gene trimming of TCR beta chains was associated with a missense DCLRE1C variant in a later genetic analysis, and the association was replicated in an independent cohort. When HLA alleles, especially DR and DQ, strongly co-occurred, attributing TCR associations to individual alleles was difficult. Compared with equally common non-associated chains, HLA-associated TCR beta chains in a later analysis were more clonally expanded and had lower generation probabilities. The study listed 150 to 200 TCR beta chains as associated with cytomegalovirus.

Library creation used the immunoSEQ multiplex PCR assay. For the multiplex PCR, a mixture combining 60 forward primers for TCR Vbeta segments and 13 reverse primers for TCR Jbeta segments was used. The CDR3 region of rearranged TCR beta genes was amplified from genomic DNA by a multiplex PCR assay. On the Illumina HiSeq System, the amplified TCR beta libraries were sequenced as 87-base-pair reads. In the original analysis: In a later analysis, tens of millions of unique TCR beta chains were counted across the roughly 610 repertoires, and roughly 11 million of these chains were shared by at least two donors. A nearest-neighbor algorithm error-corrected the raw reads and collapsed the reads into unique sequences, merging closely related sequences to remove PCR and sequencing errors. Alignment of CDR3 sequences to IMGT reference sequences was used to assign V, D and J gene segments. Each retained sequence needed at least a six-nucleotide match to both a V gene segment and a J gene segment. Rearrangements were called productive when the CDR3 lacked stop codons and stayed in frame with V and J; all others were non-productive. Following IMGT convention, CDR3 was defined as the stretch from the second conserved V-encoded cysteine up to the conserved J-encoded phenylalanine. The earlier analysis of approximately 500 of the donors excluded sequences that lacked an unambiguous match to a single V gene segment. An earlier analysis of 500 to 600 of the donors classified V segments as functional when productive rearrangements were above 56.7% and as segregating when the standard deviation between donors was above 5%. A statistical classification framework was built for diagnosing cytomegalovirus status from the catalog of TCR beta chain sequences. V and J gene assignment, in a later analysis, came from comparing TCR nucleotide sequences with IMGT/GENE-DB human TR gene sequences. In a later analysis, CDR3 sequences and most-parsimonious VDJ recombination scenarios were assigned using the TCRdist pipeline. In a later analysis, every TCR beta chain was defined by the combination of its CDR3 amino acid sequence and its V-gene family, and reads without a unique V-gene family were dropped. A later analysis removed roughly 590 highly shared, low-generation-probability nucleotide sequences to deal with suspected cross-contamination and a sequencing artifact. In a later analysis, a clonal expansion index was calculated for each public chain from normalized within-repertoire ranks of inferred template counts. In a later analysis, generation probabilities were computed with a VDJ recombination model fitted to out-of-frame rearrangements, and the resulting probabilities were checked against IGoR. A later analysis scored TCR-TCR, TCR-HLA and TCR-CMV co-occurrence with hypergeometric tests, applying a repertoire-size bias correction to TCR pairs. A later analysis estimated false discovery rates by permuting HLA or CMV assignments 20 times. A later analysis grouped co-occurring TCRs with DBSCAN, adding TCRdist sequence similarity when clustering within HLA-allele-positive subsets. For co-occurrence clustering, repertoires with fewer than 30,000 or more than 120,000 public chains were excluded, along with roughly five repertoires with anomalous nucleotide sharing. Entries here come from immuneACCESS through TCRdb and include only in-frame sequences with V and J called. Some clones fail to appear in such tables; in the studies checked, an unresolved V gene covers under half of the shortfall, and the cause of the remainder is unknown. V and J calls and clone size are given by that table; D and trimming were obtained from the DNA. The sample has 110,000 or so clones on record, around 77% of them singletons. 5.4% of the sample is held by the ten biggest clonotypes.

The cohort comprised some 700 healthy bone marrow donors. At the time of sampling, all cohort members were nominally healthy, though unrecorded immune exposures were likely present. The donor tested CMV seropositive and was one of the 289 seropositive cohort members. Every donor gave a peripheral blood sample, and the peripheral blood mononuclear cells from that sample were used for TCR beta sequencing. Genomic DNA was extracted from the blood cell samples with the Qiagen DNeasy Blood Extraction Kit. In the case of this clone: Its specific antigen is unknown. One base away there is no much larger clone; base qualities are not given.

The receptor was isolated from a woman between 25 and 40 years old in good health and CMV-seropositive. Source material: PBMCs.

The bases read TGTGCCAGCAGTTGGCCTGCAACTAATGAAAAACTGTTTTTT. This is translated as CASSWPATNEKLFF. The receptor chain draws on TRBV7-2 and TRBJ1-4; the D gene remains uncertain. For CDR1 and CDR2, the germline V gene lists SGHTA and FQGNSA. Deletion took 6 bases off V and 0 bases off J, with a span of 8 bases between the germline ends. The CDR3 covers 14 residues, taking in both the cysteine and the phenylalanine. CDR3 DNA only is kept here, 42 bases in frame from base 1.